This T cell receptor (beta chain) stems from a study of shared clonotypes between healthy human individuals. On the study more broadly: Three plates were used per donor for CD4 naive, three for CD4 memory, two for CD8 naive and one for CD8 memory. Study-wide points: Rarefaction showed sorted-subset sequencing was incomplete despite large depth.

Naive CD8 cells lacked CD45RO, underwent positive selection for CCR7 and left out terminally differentiated effector memory CD45RA+ cells. On this clone itself: No antigen is known for it. The sample carries other DNA sequences with the same CDR3.

The CDR3 has 14 residues. V was shortened by 1 base and J by 2 bases, with 9 bases between the two germline ends. Looked up from germline, CDR1 is MNHEY and CDR2 is SVGAGI. The assay was carried out at the deep level. The data were produced by immunoSEQ multiplex PCR, yet TCRdb's version contains in-frame clones alone and is incomplete. The repertoire holds over 2,000,000 clones, with just over 90% as singletons. V is TRBV6-5 and J is TRBJ2-7; a possible D gene is TRBD2 (5 bases). Sequencing was carried out using naive CD8+ T cells from PBMCs. The TCR sequence derives from a young man in good health. Some clones in this sample may be carry-over from other donors' samples. The CDR3 is CASSYFGGPYEQYF. For the CDR3, the DNA is TGTGCCAGCAGTTACTTCGGCGGGCCCTACGAGCAGTACTTC.